This T cell receptor beta chain was obtained from a study of radiation and T cells in renal cell carcinoma. Profiling relied on immunoSEQ multiplex PCR, and the TCRdb table lists in-frame clones only, not all of them. The table includes 150,000 or so clones, about 87% detected once. The sample's time point: baseline pretreatment blood. Treatment in this sample: 15 Gy SBRT to primary tumor, nephrectomy 4 weeks later. The source material was blood, sampled from a patient whose treatment included radiotherapy and nephrectomy. This TCR was recovered from a woman in her 70s with renal cell carcinoma.

Here the CDR3 DNA reads TGCGCCAGCAGCCAAGCGAGGGGCGCGGATACGCAGTATTTT. It translates to CASSQARGADTQYF. The rearrangement uses TRBV4-3 and TRBJ2-3; D may match TRBD1 or TRBD2 (5 bases each). CDR1 is LGHNA, CDR2 YSLEER, per germline. The V end lost 1 base, the J end lost 6 bases, and 11 bases lay between the germline ends. The CDR3 has 14 amino acids.